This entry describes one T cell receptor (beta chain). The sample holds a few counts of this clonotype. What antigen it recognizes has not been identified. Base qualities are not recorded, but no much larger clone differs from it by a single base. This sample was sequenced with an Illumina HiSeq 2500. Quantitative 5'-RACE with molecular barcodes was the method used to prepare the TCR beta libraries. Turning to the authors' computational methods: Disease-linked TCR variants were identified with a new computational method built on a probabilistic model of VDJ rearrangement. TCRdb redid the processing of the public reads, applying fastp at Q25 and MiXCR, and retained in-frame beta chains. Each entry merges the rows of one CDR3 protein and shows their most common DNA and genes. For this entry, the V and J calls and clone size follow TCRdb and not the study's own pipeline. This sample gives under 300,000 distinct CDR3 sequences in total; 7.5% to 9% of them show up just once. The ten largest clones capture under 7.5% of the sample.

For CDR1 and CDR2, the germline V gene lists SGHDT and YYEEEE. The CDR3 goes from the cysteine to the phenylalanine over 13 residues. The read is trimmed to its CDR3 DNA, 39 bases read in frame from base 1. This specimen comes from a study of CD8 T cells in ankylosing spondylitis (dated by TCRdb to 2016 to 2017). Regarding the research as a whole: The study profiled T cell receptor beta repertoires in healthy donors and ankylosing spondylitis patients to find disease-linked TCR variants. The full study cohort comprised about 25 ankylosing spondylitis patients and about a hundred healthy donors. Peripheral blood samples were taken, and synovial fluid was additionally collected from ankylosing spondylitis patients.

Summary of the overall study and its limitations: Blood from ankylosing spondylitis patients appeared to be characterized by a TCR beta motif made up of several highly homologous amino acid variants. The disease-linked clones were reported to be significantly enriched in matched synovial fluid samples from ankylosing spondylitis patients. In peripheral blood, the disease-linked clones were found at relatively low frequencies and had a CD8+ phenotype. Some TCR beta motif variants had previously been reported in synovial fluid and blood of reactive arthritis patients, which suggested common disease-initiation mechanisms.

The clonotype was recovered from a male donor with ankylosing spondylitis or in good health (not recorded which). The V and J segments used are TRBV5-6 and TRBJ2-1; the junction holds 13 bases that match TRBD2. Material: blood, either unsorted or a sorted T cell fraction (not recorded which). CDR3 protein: CATRTSGSNEQFF. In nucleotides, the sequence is TGTGCTACAAGGACTAGCGGGAGTAATGAGCAGTTCTTC. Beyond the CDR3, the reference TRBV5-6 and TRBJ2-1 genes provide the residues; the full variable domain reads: DAGVTQSPTHLIKTRGQQVTLRCSPKSGHDTVSWYQQALGQGPQFIFQYYEEEERQRGNFPDRFSGHQFPNYSSELNVNALLLGDSALYLCATRTSGSNEQFFGPGTRLTVL.